This entry features one T cell receptor beta chain sequence. Its antigen has not been determined. The input lacks base qualities; no much larger clone sits a single base away. Stable hyperthyroidism was defined as no progression to ophthalmopathy within 18 months of follow-up. Hyperthyroidism patients were newly diagnosed, were aged 18 to 65 years, and had a disease duration under 2 months. Patients with other autoimmune diseases, uncontrolled infections, pregnancy or lactation were excluded from the study. Diagnosis was based on clinical symptoms, serum thyroxine, TRAb, thyroid ultrasound and orbital computed tomography. Ficoll-Paque density gradient centrifugation was used to isolate PBMCs from approximately 10 ml of fresh peripheral blood. Trizol reagent was used to extract the total RNA, and its quality was then checked on an Agilent 2100 Bioanalyzer. TCR beta CDR3 regions were amplified from RNA transcripts for repertoire sequencing. A first-round RT-PCR used HTBI primers with the Qiagen OneStep RT-PCR kit, followed by a second-round multiplex PCR, size selection and purification. The libraries underwent paired-end sequencing with 100 bp reads on an Illumina HiSeq2000. On the study's bioinformatics: SOAPnuke was used to process the reads, throwing out any read that had adapters, had uncalled bases, had a mean Phred below 15, or lacked an exact constant-primer or identifier match. COPE v1.2.5 was used to merge the high-quality paired reads. Each unique nucleotide sequence was defined as a clonotype, and clonotypes were aligned to IMGT TRB V, D and J references with MiTCR v1.1. Analysis was restricted to V-J combinations with a frequency above 0.0001, which covered 98% to 99.2% of repertoires. A TCR clonal expansion and chaos score per V-J combination was defined as the ratio of F50 clonal expansion to chaos observed in the TCRdist matrix. Welch's t-statistics and random forest were used to narrow the features down to about twelve V-J combinations, which were then fed into a naive Bayes classifier. Thyroid-blood repertoire similarity was quantified with the Morisita-Horn index. TCRdb handled the public reads itself, with Q25 trimming in fastp and clone calling in MiXCR, and kept productive beta chains. Rows are combined by CDR3 protein, so each entry shows the most common genes and DNA. The V and J calls, along with clone size, are taken from TCRdb and not from the paper's own processing. For this sample the table gives hundreds of thousands of distinct CDR3 sequences, of which 15% were detected only once. Clones ranked in the top ten supply roughly 7% of the sample.

V and J are truncated by 0 bases and 2 bases respectively, leaving an intervening sequence of 6 bases. Taken from cysteine to phenylalanine, the CDR3 has 13 residues. Only CDR3 DNA remains: 39 bases, in frame from the first base. CDR1 and CDR2 were assigned from the germline V gene as SGDLS and YYNGEE. This sample is drawn from a study of Graves' ophthalmopathy and Graves' hyperthyroidism (dated by TCRdb to the late 2010s). Study-level background: Peripheral blood was collected before any treatment was given, at the time of initial diagnosis. To tell Graves' ophthalmopathy apart from Graves' hyperthyroidism, and to predict which patients would progress to ophthalmopathy, the study relied on TCR beta repertoire signatures. In total, approximately 130 blood samples were TCR-sequenced: under 45 ophthalmopathy, some 75 hyperthyroidism and some 17 hyperthyroidism-to-ophthalmopathy patients. To explore V-J signatures that distinguish ophthalmopathy from hyperthyroidism, a discovery set of about a hundred patients was enrolled, made up of about 40 with ophthalmopathy and fewer than 60 with stable hyperthyroidism. An independent validation cohort was composed of fewer than 20 hyperthyroidism patients and some 16 patients who later progressed from hyperthyroidism to ophthalmopathy. In about six hyperthyroidism patients, the T-cell repertoires found in thyroid tissue were compared with those found in blood. Following sample collection, hyperthyroidism patients were given methimazole at a starting dose of 30 mg daily, and ophthalmopathy patients were given high-dose intravenous methylprednisolone. The approximately 90 discovery patients were randomly split 7:3 into training and test sets. Study-wide findings and limitations: Sample size was not predetermined statistically, and investigators were not blinded to group allocation. In cross-validation, the 13-signature model distinguished ophthalmopathy from stable hyperthyroidism with approximately 90% sensitivity and about 81% specificity, while in the test set the corresponding values were about 80% and 75%. Most of the expanded thyroid clonotypes with a frequency above 0.001 were also detected in blood, and it was suggested that the thyroid immune response may be reflected by blood repertoires. In validation, the model predicted ophthalmopathy progression with 70.59% sensitivity and about 73% specificity; about a dozen predicted patients were CT-confirmed with GO in a median of approximately 6.5 months.

The chain uses TRBV9 and TRBJ2-7, with the D gene not confidently named. The sample comprised peripheral blood. This receptor was taken from a young woman with stable Graves' hyperthyroidism. Donor details come from another sample of the same person, matched by shared clones. The CDR3 region has the sequence CASSVEGPYEQYF. Read as DNA, the sequence is TGTGCCAGCAGCGTAGAAGGGCCCTACGAGCAGTACTTC.